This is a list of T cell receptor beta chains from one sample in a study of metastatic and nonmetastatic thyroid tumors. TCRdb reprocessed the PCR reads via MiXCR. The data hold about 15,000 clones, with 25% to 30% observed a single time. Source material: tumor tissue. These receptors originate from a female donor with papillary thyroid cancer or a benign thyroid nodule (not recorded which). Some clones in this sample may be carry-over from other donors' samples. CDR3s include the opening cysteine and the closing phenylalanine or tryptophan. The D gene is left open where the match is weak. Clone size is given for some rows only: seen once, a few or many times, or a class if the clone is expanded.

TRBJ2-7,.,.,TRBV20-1,TGCAGTGCTAGAAACCAGTTCTACGAGCAGTACTTC,CSARNQFYEQYF
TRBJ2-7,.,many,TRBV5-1,TGCGCCAGCAGCCCGGGGGCCGGACGGGCCTACGAGCAGTACTTC,CASSPGAGRAYEQYF
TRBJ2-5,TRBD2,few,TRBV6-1,TGTGCCAGCACCACTGGACTAGCTGGAGGGCGTCGAGAGACCCAGTACTTC,CASTTGLAGGRRETQYF
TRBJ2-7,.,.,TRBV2,TGTGCCAGCAGCTCCGACAGGTGGCATTACGAGCAGTACTTC,CASSSDRWHYEQYF
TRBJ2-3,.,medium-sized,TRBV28,TGTGCCAGCACCCTCAGAGATACGCAGTATTTT,CASTLRDTQYF
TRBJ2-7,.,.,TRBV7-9,TGTGCCAGCAGCTTCCGGGCCAATGATGTCGAGCAGTACTTC,CASSFRANDVEQYF
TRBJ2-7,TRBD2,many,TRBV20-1,TGCAGTGCTAGTAAGCTAGCGGGAGGCCCCCCCTACGAGCAGTACTTC,CSASKLAGGPPYEQYF
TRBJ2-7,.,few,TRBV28,TGTGCCAGCATTCAAGGTGGGCCCCCCTACGAGCAGTACTTC,CASIQGGPPYEQYF
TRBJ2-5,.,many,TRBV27,TGTGCCAGCAGTTTATCGAGGACCGGGGAGACCCAGTACTTC,CASSLSRTGETQYF
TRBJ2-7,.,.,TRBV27,TGTGCCAGCAGGTACGGACATGGATACGAGCAGTACTTC,CASRYGHGYEQYF
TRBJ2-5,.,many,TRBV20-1,TGCAGTGCCCCCCCGACAGGATCTAAAGAGACCCAGTACTTC,CSAPPTGSKETQYF
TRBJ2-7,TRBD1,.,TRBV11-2,TGTGCCAGCAGTGACAGGGGACCCTACGAGCAGTACTTC,CASSDRGPYEQYF